This T cell receptor (beta chain) is drawn from a study of Graves' ophthalmopathy and Graves' hyperthyroidism (dated by TCRdb to the late 2010s). Background on the whole study: Hyperthyroidism was considered stable if no progression to ophthalmopathy occurred within 18 months of follow-up. T-cell repertoires of thyroid tissue and blood were compared in 5 or 6 hyperthyroidism patients. Following sample collection, hyperthyroidism patients were given methimazole at a starting dose of 30 mg daily, and ophthalmopathy patients were given high-dose intravenous methylprednisolone. A discovery set of more than 90 patients (about 45 ophthalmopathy, approximately 58 stable hyperthyroidism) was enrolled to explore V-J signatures distinguishing ophthalmopathy from hyperthyroidism. The study used signatures of the TCR beta repertoire to tell Graves' ophthalmopathy apart from Graves' hyperthyroidism and to predict which patients would progress to ophthalmopathy. In total, 135 blood samples were TCR-sequenced: approximately 42 ophthalmopathy, under 80 hyperthyroidism and about 17 hyperthyroidism-to-ophthalmopathy patients. For independent validation, a separate cohort was made up of some 18 hyperthyroidism patients plus 17 patients who later progressed from hyperthyroidism to ophthalmopathy.

Here is what the overall study found, with its caveats: In validation, the model predicted ophthalmopathy progression with nearly 71% sensitivity and around 72% specificity; 12 predicted patients were CT-confirmed with GO in a median of 6.5 months. The 13-signature model separated ophthalmopathy from stable hyperthyroidism with roughly 89% sensitivity and 81.08% specificity in cross-validation, and 80%/75% in the test set. Sample size was not statistically predetermined, and group allocation was not concealed from the investigators. Most expanded thyroid clonotypes with a frequency above 0.001 also appeared in blood, which suggests that blood repertoires may reflect the immune response in the thyroid.

A few counts support this clonotype. The antigen this receptor binds is unknown. No clone much larger than this one lies a single base away; base qualities are absent. TCR beta CDR3 regions were amplified from RNA transcripts for repertoire sequencing. The first round was an RT-PCR using HTBI primers with the Qiagen OneStep RT-PCR kit, and this first round was followed by a second-round multiplex PCR, then size selection and purification. The libraries underwent paired-end sequencing with 100 bp reads on an Illumina HiSeq2000. Regarding the original processing steps: SOAPnuke was used to process the reads, throwing out any read that had adapters, had uncalled bases, had a mean Phred below 15, or lacked an exact constant-primer or identifier match. COPE v1.2.5 was used to merge high-quality paired reads. Each unique nucleotide sequence was defined as a clonotype, and clonotypes were aligned to IMGT TRB V, D and J references with MiTCR v1.1. Only V-J combinations with frequency above 0.0001 were analysed, covering around 99% of repertoires. For each V-J combination, a TCR clonal expansion and chaos score was defined as the ratio of F50 clonal expansion to chaos observed in the TCRdist matrix. Welch's t-statistics and random forest were used to reduce the features to some 13 V-J combinations, which were then used as input to a naive Bayes classifier. The Morisita-Horn index was used to measure how similar the thyroid and blood repertoires were. Using fastp trimming at Q25 and MiXCR clonotype assembly, TCRdb reanalyzed the public sequencing data and kept in-frame beta chains. Every distinct CDR3 protein forms one entry, paired with its most common genes and DNA. TCRdb's processing, not the study's, gives the V and J calls here. In all, the sample holds around 1.1 million distinct CDR3 sequences, and approximately 35% of those were seen once. The leading ten clones occupy 11% of the sample.

The hyperthyroidism patients were 18 to 65 years old and newly diagnosed, with a disease duration of less than 2 months. Anyone with other autoimmune diseases, uncontrolled infections, pregnancy or lactation was excluded from the study. Clinical symptoms, serum thyroxine, TRAb, thyroid ultrasound and orbital computed tomography were used for diagnosis. Total RNA was extracted with Trizol reagent and quality-checked on an Agilent 2100 Bioanalyzer. The sequencing input was peripheral blood or thyroid tissue (not recorded which). This TCR was recovered from an adult man with Graves' hyperthyroidism.

The CDR3 has the sequence CASTQDSGGNTEAFF. The DNA is as follows: TGTGCCAGCACCCAGGACTCGGGGGGGAACACTGAAGCTTTCTTT. The V and J segments used are TRBV14 and TRBJ1-1, and possibly TRBD1, on 5 matching bases. V is clipped by 7 bases and J by 1 base, and the sequence between their germline boundaries is 16 bases long. Via the germline V gene, CDR1 is SGHDN and CDR2 FVKESK. The CDR3 holds 15 amino acids from the cysteine to the phenylalanine. Only the CDR3 DNA stays, 45 bases, in frame from base 1. The variable domain in full, with residues beyond the CDR3 obtained from the reference TRBV14 and TRBJ1-1 genes, is EAGVTQFPSHSVIEKGQTVTLRCDPISGHDNLYWYRRVMGKEIKFLLHFVKESKQDESGMPNNRFLAERTGGTYSTLKVQPAELEDSGVYFCASTQDSGGNTEAFFGQGTRLTVV.